This paragraph reports one T cell receptor (beta chain). There are 13 residues in the CDR3. Trimming stripped 2 bases from V and 9 bases from J, with 11 bases between. The data were obtained in a study of T cell responses to AZD1222 COVID-19 vaccine. Repertoires were generated with immunoSEQ multiplex PCR, while TCRdb's copy carries only in-frame clones and drops some. Found here are 140,000 to 150,000 clones, 85% to 95% of them singletons; the top ten hold around 1.9%. This TCR was sampled from an adult in good health. Source: peripheral blood, taken on day 0 of AZD1222 vaccination. The V and J genes are TRBV12-3 or TRBV12-4 and TRBJ2-1, with a possible D match to TRBD1 (6 bases). The CDR3: CASSLRDTLEQFF. In nucleotides, the CDR3 is TGTGCCAGCAGTTTACGGGACACCCTTGAGCAGTTCTTC.